This T cell receptor (beta chain) was found in a study of control samples from healthy donors and cancer patients (TCRdb year 2020). Library generation was performed with the immunoSEQ multiplex PCR assay. TCRdb's version of the immuneACCESS table is confined to in-frame rearrangements and falls short of the full clone set. An unresolved V gene accounts for under half of the shortfall where checked; the remainder is of unknown origin. Counted in this sample were some 110,000 clones; 85% to 90% of them appeared once. The biggest ten clones account for less than 3% of the sample. The CDR3, from cysteine to phenylalanine, totals 14 residues. The entry retains the CDR3 DNA only, 42 bases that are in frame from base 1. The germline V gene supplies CDR1 SQVTM and CDR2 ANQGSEA. V is cut back by 7 bases and J by 4 bases, with 10 bases in the junction unmatched. Concerning this clone itself: Its antigen has not been determined. Base qualities are not provided; no much larger clone lies one nucleotide away.

This chain is built from TRBV29-1 and TRBJ1-2; 9 middle bases align to TRBD1. This clonotype originated in a woman aged 70-85 years in good health. Sample: blood. CDR3 sequence: CSADDRGVGYGYTF. The bases are TGCAGCGCCGACGACAGGGGGGTAGGCTATGGCTACACCTTC.